This T cell receptor beta chain originates from a study of shared clonotypes between healthy human individuals. Germline V CDR1 and CDR2: SGHRS, YFSETQ. The CDR3 has 20 amino acids. The V gene end was trimmed by 1 base and the J gene end by 0 bases; junction bases not matched to a gene: 12. Generated by immunoSEQ multiplex PCR, the TCRdb table keeps only in-frame clones and is missing some. The sample shows roughly 2.2 million clones, 85% to 95% of them seen only once. This chain links TRBV5-1 with TRBJ2-4; 11 nucleotides match TRBD2. The TCR originated in a man aged 18 to 29 in good health. Some clones in this sample may be carry-over from other donors' samples. Sequenced: naive CD4+ T cells from PBMCs. Subset here: CD45RA+ positively selected. The CDR3 region is CASSLRWTSGQGLAKNIQYF. Here the CDR3 DNA reads TGCGCCAGCAGCTTGAGATGGACTAGCGGGCAGGGACTAGCCAAAAACATTCAGTACTTC. Full variable domain (outside the CDR3, taken from reference TRBV5-1 and TRBJ2-4): KAGVTQTPRYLIKTRGQQVTLSCSPISGHRSVSWYQQTPGQGLQFLFEYFSETQRNKGNFPGRFSGRQFSNSRSEMNVSTLELGDSALYLCASSLRWTSGQGLAKNIQYFGAGTRLSVL.